This TCR beta chain was sequenced in a study of blood T cell repertoires in COVID-19. Across the study: COVID-19 samples collected from the United States, Italy and Spain covered acute and convalescent phases.

V lost 3 bases and J lost 1; bases outside the gene matches: 0. Germline assignment: CDR1 SGHRS and CDR2 YFSETQ. This CDR3 contains 13 residues. Sequencing was performed with immunoSEQ multiplex PCR; in TCRdb, only in-frame clones are kept and a portion is missing. In the table there are 300,000 to 400,000 clones, 87% of which are singletons. The sequencing input was peripheral blood. The chain has TRBV5-1 and TRBJ2-7; 8 bases are shared with TRBD1. This clonotype was obtained from a woman between 45 and 65 years old with COVID-19, enrolled during active disease. The CDR3 region is CASSWDRSYEQYF. The CDR3 DNA reads TGCGCCAGCAGCTGGGACAGGTCCTACGAGCAGTACTTC.